The source of this T cell receptor (beta chain) is a study of cytomegalovirus exposure and HLA in healthy donors. Study findings and constraints: The Asian-associated ancestry cluster reportedly had fewer N-insertions than the approximately 700-donor mean in a later analysis. Among TCR sequences, most were rare, though some public TCRs appeared in many donors. Association of a missense DCLRE1C variant with TCR beta V- and J-gene trimming was reported in a later analysis. Serostatus for CMV was the only available immune exposure information.

The V and J ends lost 2 bases and 1 base, in that order; junction bases with no gene match: 14. Per germline, CDR1 MNHNS and CDR2 SASEGT. CDR3 length: 19 amino acids. Notes on this clone: Its antigen is not identified.

The study ran its PCR with 60 Vbeta and 13 Jbeta primers. This table comes from immunoSEQ multiplex PCR, and its TCRdb copy is limited to in-frame clones, with some not included. The repertoire includes hundreds of thousands of clones, 82% of them detected once, and around 6% sits in the top ten. Sequenced material: PBMCs. This sequence was found in a man between 40 and 49 years old in good health and CMV-seropositive. The V gene is TRBV6-1, the J gene TRBJ1-1; 9 bases are shared with TRBD1. This CDR3 reads CASSELTGTGGAKNTEAFF. CDR3 nucleotide sequence: TGTGCCAGCAGTGAACTAACCGGCACAGGGGGCGCGAAGAACACTGAAGCTTTCTTT.